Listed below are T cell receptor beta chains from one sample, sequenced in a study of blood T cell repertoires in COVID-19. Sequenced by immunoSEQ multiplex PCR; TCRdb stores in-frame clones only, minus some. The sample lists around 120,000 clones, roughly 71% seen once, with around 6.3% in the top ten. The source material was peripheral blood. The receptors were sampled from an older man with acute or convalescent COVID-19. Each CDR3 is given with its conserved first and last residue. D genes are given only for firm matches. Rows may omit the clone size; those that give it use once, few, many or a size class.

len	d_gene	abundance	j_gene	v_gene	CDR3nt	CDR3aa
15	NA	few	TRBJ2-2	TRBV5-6	TGTGCCAGCAGCAGCGGACGGCGTCCTGGGGGGGAGCTGTTTTTT	CASSSGRRPGGELFF
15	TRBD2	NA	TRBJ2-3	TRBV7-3	TGTGCCAGCAGCCGAGCGGGAGTTTATACAGATACGCAGTATTTT	CASSRAGVYTDTQYF
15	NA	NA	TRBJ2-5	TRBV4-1	TGCGCCAGCAGCCAAGAGTCAGGGTTTGTGGAGACCCAGTACTTC	CASSQESGFVETQYF
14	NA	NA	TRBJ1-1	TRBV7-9	TGTGCCAGCAGCTTAGCAGGGGTAAACACTGAAGCTTTCTTT	CASSLAGVNTEAFF
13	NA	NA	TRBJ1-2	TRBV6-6	TGTGCCAGCAGACCAACAGTGGGCTATGGCTACACCTTC	CASRPTVGYGYTF
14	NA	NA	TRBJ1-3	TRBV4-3	TGCGCCAGCAGCCAAGGGGGCAATGGAAACACCATATATTTT	CASSQGGNGNTIYF
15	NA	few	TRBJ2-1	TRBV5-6	TGTGCCAGCAGCTCTTCGGCACAGGGAGTCTATGAGCAGTTCTTC	CASSSSAQGVYEQFF
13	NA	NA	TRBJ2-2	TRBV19	TGTGCCAGTACGGGCGGGTTCACCGGGGAGCTGTTTTTT	CASTGGFTGELFF
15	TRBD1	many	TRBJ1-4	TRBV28	TGTGCCAGCGGCCTCAGGACAGGCCGTAATGAAAAACTGTTTTTT	CASGLRTGRNEKLFF
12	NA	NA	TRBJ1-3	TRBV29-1	TGCAGCGTTGGAGGTGGTGGAAACACCATATATTTT	CSVGGGGNTIYF
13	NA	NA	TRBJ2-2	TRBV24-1	TGTGCCACCAGGGGGCAGACCACCGGGGAGCTGTTTTTT	CATRGQTTGELFF
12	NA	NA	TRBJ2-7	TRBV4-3	TGCGCCAGCAGCCAAGGAGACAGTGAAATGTACTTC	CASSQGDSEMYF
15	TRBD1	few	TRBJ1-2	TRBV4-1	TGCGCCAGCAGCCAAGTACAGGGGATTAACTATGGCTACACCTTC	CASSQVQGINYGYTF
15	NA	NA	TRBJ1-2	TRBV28	TGTGCCAGCAGTTTAACGTTCGGGGGGGGCTATGGCTACACCTTC	CASSLTFGGGYGYTF
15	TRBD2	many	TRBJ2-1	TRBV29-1	TGCAGCTACCCCGGGTCCAGCGGGACGTACAATGAGCAGTTCTTC	CSYPGSSGTYNEQFF
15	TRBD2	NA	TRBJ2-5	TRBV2	TGTGCCAGCAGAGGGACTAGCGGAATCCAAGAGACCCAGTACTTC	CASRGTSGIQETQYF
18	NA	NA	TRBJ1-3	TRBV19	TGTGCCAGTAGTATCACGCCGGCGAACGGAGTCTCTGGAAACACCATATATTTT	CASSITPANGVSGNTIYF
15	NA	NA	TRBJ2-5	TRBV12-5	TGTGCTAGTGCTCCGGGAACGCTGATCCAAGAGACCCAGTACTTC	CASAPGTLIQETQYF
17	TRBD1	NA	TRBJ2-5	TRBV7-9	TGTGCCAGCAGCTTAGGGCCGGGACAGGATCCAGGGGGGACCCAGTACTTC	CASSLGPGQDPGGTQYF
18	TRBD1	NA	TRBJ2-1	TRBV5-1	TGCGCCAGCAGCTCGCTCCGCCGGGACAGGGGGTCTTACAATGAGCAGTTCTTC	CASSSLRRDRGSYNEQFF
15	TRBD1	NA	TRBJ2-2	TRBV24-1	TGTGCCACCAGTGATCCCGGGACAGGGGGCGGGGAGCTGTTTTTT	CATSDPGTGGGELFF
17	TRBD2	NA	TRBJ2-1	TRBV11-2	TGTGCCAGCAGCTTAGCGGAGGGGACTAGCGGTGTTTATGAGCAGTTCTTC	CASSLAEGTSGVYEQFF
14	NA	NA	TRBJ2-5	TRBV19	TGTGCCAGTAGTACAGGGCCGAACCAAGAGACCCAGTACTTC	CASSTGPNQETQYF
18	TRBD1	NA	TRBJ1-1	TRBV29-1	TGCAGCGTCCAGGGTGGGGGACAGGGGCCTGTGTTGGACACTGAAGCTTTCTTT	CSVQGGGQGPVLDTEAFF
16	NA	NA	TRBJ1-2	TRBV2	TGTGCCAGCAGTGAAGCGCTCGGCAGGCCTAACTATGGCTACACCTTC	CASSEALGRPNYGYTF
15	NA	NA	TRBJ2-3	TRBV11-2	TGTGCCAGCAGCTGGGGAAGGAAGGGAGCAGATACGCAGTATTTT	CASSWGRKGADTQYF
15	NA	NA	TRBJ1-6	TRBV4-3	TGCGCCAGCAGCCAAGCCAAGTCGGGTAATTCACCCCTCCACTTT	CASSQAKSGNSPLHF
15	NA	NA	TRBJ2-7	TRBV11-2	TGTGCCAGCAGCCGCTTAGGCGGGCGAACCTACGAGCAGTACTTC	CASSRLGGRTYEQYF
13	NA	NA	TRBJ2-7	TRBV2	TGTGCCAGCGCCCCAGCAGGGGTAGGAGAGCAGTACTTC	CASAPAGVGEQYF
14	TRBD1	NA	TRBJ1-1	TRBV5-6	TGTGCCAGCAGCTACCGACAGGGGGGCACTGAAGCTTTCTTT	CASSYRQGGTEAFF
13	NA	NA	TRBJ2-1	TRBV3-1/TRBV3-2	TGTGCCAGCAGCCAAGACTTGTACAATGAGCAGTTCTTC	CASSQDLYNEQFF
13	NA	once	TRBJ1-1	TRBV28	TGTGCCAGCCGGGAGAGTGGGAACACTGAAGCTTTCTTT	CASRESGNTEAFF
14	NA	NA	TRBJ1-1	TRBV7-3	TGTGCCAGCAGCCCCGGGTCACAAACCACTGAAGCTTTCTTT	CASSPGSQTTEAFF